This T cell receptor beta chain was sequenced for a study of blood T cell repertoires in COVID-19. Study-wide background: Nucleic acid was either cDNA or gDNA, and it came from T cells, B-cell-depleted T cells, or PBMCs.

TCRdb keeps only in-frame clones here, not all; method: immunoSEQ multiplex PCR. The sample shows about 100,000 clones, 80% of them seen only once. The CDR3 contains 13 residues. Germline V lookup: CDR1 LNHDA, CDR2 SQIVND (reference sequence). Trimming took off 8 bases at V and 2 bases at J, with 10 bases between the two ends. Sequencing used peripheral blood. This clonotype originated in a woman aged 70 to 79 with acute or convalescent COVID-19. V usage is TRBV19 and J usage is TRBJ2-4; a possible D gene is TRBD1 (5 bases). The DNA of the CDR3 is TGTGCCAGTGACGCAGGGACCAAAAACATTCAGTACTTC. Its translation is CASDAGTKNIQYF.